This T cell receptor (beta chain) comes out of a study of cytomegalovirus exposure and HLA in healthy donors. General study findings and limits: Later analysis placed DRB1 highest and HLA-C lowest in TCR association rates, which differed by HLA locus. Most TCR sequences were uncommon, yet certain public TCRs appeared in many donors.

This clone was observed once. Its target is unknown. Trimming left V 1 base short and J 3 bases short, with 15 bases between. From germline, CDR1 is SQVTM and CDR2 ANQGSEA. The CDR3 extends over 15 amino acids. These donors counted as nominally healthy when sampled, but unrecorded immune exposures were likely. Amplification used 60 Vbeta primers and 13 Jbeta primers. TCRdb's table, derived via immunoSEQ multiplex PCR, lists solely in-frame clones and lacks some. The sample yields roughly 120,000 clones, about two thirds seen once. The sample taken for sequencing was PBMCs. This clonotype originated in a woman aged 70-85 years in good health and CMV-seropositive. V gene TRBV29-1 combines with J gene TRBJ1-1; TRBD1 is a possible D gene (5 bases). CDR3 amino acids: CSVEGVGGTYTEAFF. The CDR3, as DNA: TGCAGCGTTGAAGGTGTGGGGGGTACTTACACTGAAGCTTTCTTT.